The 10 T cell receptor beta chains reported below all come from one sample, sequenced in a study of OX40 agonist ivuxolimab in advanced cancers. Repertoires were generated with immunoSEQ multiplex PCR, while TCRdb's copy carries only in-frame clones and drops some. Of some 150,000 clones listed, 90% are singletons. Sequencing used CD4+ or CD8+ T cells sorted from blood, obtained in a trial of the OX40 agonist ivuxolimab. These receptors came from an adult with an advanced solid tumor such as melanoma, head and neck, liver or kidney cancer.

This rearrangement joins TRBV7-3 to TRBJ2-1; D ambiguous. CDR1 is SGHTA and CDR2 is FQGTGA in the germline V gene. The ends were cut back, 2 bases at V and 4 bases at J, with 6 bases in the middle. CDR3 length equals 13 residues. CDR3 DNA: TGTGCCAGCAGCTTATACGAGTACAATGAGCAGTTCTTC. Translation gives CASSLYEYNEQFF.

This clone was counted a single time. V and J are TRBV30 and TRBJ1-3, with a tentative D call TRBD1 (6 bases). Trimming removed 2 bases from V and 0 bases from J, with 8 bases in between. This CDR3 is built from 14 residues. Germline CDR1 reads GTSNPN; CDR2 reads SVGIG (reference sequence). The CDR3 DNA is TGTGCCTGGAGTACAGGGTTCTCTGGAAACACCATATATTTT. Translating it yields CAWSTGFSGNTIYF.

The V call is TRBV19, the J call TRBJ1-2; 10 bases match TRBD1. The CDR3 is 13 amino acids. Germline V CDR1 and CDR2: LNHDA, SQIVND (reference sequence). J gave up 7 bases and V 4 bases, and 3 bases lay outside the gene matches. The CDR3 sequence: CASSKGDRGGYTF. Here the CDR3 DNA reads TGTGCCAGTAGTAAAGGGGACAGGGGTGGCTACACCTTC.

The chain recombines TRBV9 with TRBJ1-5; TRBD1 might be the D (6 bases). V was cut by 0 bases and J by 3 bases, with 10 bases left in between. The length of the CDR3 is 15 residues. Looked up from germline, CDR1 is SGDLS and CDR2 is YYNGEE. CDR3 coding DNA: TGTGCCAGCAGCGTAGACGACAGGCTCAATCAGCCCCAGCATTTT. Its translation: CASSVDDRLNQPQHF.

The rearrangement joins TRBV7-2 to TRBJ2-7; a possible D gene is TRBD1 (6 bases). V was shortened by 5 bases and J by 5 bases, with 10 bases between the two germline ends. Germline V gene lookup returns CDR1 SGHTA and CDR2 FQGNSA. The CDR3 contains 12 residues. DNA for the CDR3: TGTGCCAGCAGCCCACAGGGAAACGAGCAGTACTTC. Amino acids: CASSPQGNEQYF.

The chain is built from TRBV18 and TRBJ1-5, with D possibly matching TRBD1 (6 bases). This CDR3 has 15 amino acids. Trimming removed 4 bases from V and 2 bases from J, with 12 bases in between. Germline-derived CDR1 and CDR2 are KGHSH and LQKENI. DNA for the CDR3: TGTGCCAGCTCACAACTACAGGGTCGCAATCAGCCCCAGCATTTT. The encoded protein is CASSQLQGRNQPQHF.

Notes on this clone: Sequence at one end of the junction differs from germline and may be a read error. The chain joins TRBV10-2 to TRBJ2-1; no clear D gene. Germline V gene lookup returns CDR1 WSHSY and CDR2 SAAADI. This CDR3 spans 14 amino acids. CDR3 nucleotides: TGCGCTAGCAGCTGGGGTAGTCGATACAATGAGCAGTTCTTC. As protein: CASSWGSRYNEQFF.

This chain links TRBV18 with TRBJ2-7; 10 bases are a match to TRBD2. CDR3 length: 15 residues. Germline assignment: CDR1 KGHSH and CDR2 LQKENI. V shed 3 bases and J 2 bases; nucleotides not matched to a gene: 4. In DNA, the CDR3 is TGTGCCAGCTCACCTACTAGCGGGACTACCTACGAGCAGTACTTC. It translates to CASSPTSGTTYEQYF.

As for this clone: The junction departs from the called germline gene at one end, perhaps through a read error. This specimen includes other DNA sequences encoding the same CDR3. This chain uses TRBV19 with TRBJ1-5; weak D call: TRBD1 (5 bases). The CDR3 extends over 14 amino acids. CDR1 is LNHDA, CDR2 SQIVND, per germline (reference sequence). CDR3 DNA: TGTGCCAGTAGTATAGCAGGGTTGGTGCAGCCCCAGCACTTT. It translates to CASSIAGLVQPQHF.

CDR3 loop: CASSLTPTSGTDTQYF. DNA of the CDR3: TGTGCCAGCAGCCTTACTCCGACTAGCGGCACAGATACGCAGTATTTT. This rearrangement joins TRBV7-8 to TRBJ2-3; 8 bases align to TRBD2. This CDR3 has 16 amino acids. Trimming removed 5 bases from V and 1 base from J; junction bases left unmatched: 8. Germline V gene sequence: CDR1 SGHVS, CDR2 FQNEAQ.